This is a list of T cell receptor beta chains from one sample in a study of beta chain features in type 1 diabetes. TCRdb keeps only in-frame clones here, not all; method: immunoSEQ multiplex PCR. The data show 400,000 to 550,000 clones, approximately 10% seen once. Sequencing was done on a sample of naive CD4+ T cells from blood. Receptors were obtained from a woman between 18 and 29 years old in good health. CDR3s include the opening cysteine and the closing phenylalanine or tryptophan. A D gene is named only where the DNA matches it firmly. The listing skips clone size in some rows; elsewhere it reads once, few, many or a size class.

TRBV15	.	TRBJ2-3	.	TGTGCCACCAGCAGACAACAAGCAGGGGTAGATACGCAGTATTTT	CATSRQQAGVDTQYF
TRBV6-1	few	TRBJ1-6	.	TGTGCCAGCAGTGAAGCCGTAACCAGGGGAGCCCTCCACTTT	CASSEAVTRGALHF
TRBV5-1	.	TRBJ2-5	TRBD2	TGCGCCAGCAGCTGGGGGACTAGTGGAGAGACCCAGTACTTC	CASSWGTSGETQYF
TRBV4-1	.	TRBJ2-3	.	TGCGCCAGCAGCCTCCAGACTACCAGTGGCACAGATACGCAGTATTTT	CASSLQTTSGTDTQYF
TRBV7-8	few	TRBJ1-3	.	TGTGCCAGCAGCTTAATGAGCTCTGGAAACACCATATATTTT	CASSLMSSGNTIYF
TRBV30	.	TRBJ1-1	.	TGTGCCTGGAGTGTACGGGGGAAGAGGACTGAAGCTTTCTTT	CAWSVRGKRTEAFF
TRBV7-9	.	TRBJ1-1	.	TGTGCCAGCAGCTTAGTCGGGCCCTTAGAAGCTTTCTTT	CASSLVGPLEAFF
TRBV18	few	TRBJ1-2	TRBD1	TGTGCCAGCTCACCCGGACAGGGGACGCCCCCCCTCTATGGCTACACCTTC	CASSPGQGTPPLYGYTF
TRBV23-1	few	TRBJ1-2	.	TGCGCCAGCAGTGACCGACAGGGCTACACCTTC	CASSDRQGYTF
TRBV18	few	TRBJ2-7	.	TGTGCCAGCTCACCAGACCCCTACGAGCAGTACTTC	CASSPDPYEQYF
TRBV11-1	few	TRBJ2-6	TRBD1	TGTGCCAGCAGCCCTCACAGGGGGCGCGAAGGGGCCAACGTCCTGACTTTC	CASSPHRGREGANVLTF
TRBV11-1	few	TRBJ2-7	.	TGTGCCAGCAGCCCGAGGTACCTTTACGAGCAGTACTTC	CASSPRYLYEQYF